Listed here are 2 T cell receptor beta chains from one sample, sequenced in a study of OX40 agonist ivuxolimab in advanced cancers. Library generation was performed with the immunoSEQ multiplex PCR assay. TCRdb mirrors the immuneACCESS table, restricted to in-frame sequences. Some clones are absent from its copies; in checked studies, under half trace to an unresolved V gene, and the reason for the others is unknown. The sample table lists around 76,000 clones, 65% to 90% of them with a count of one. The ten top clones hold approximately 0.61% of the sample. The specimen comprised CD4+ or CD8+ T cells sorted from blood, sampled in a trial of the OX40 agonist ivuxolimab. The receptor set was obtained from an adult with an advanced solid tumor such as melanoma, head and neck, liver or kidney cancer.

The V call is TRBV28, the J call TRBJ1-6; 8 nucleotides align to TRBD1. The CDR3 length is 20 residues. Looked up from germline, CDR1 is MDHEN and CDR2 is SYDVKM. The ends lost 4 bases at V and 4 bases at J; junction bases unmatched: 18. CDR3 amino acids: CASSSKNNLADRVYNSPLHF. DNA of the CDR3: TGTGCCAGCAGTTCGAAAAACAACCTAGCGGACAGGGTTTATAATTCACCCCTCCACTTT.

The chain couples TRBV5-1 to TRBJ2-1, with D possibly matching TRBD2 (5 bases). The CDR3 runs to 13 residues. CDR1 is SGHRS, CDR2 YFSETQ, per germline. V shed 7 bases and J shed 8 bases, with 16 bases lying between them. DNA for the CDR3: TGCGCCAGCTCAGCGGCCCTCTCTGATGAGCAGTTCTTC. Its translation is CASSAALSDEQFF.